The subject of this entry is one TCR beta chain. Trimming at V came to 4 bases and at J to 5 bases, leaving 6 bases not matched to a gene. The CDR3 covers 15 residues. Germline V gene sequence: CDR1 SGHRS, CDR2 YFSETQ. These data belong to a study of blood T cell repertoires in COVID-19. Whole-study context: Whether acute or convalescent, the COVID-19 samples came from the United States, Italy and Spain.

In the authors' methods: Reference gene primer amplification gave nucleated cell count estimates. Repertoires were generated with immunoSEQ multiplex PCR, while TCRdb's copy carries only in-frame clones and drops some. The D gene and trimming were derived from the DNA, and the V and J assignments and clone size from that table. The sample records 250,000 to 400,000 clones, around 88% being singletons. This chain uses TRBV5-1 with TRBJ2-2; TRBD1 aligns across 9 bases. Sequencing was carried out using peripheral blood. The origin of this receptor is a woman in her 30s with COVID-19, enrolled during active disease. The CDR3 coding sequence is TGCGCCAGCAGCACATCCGGGACAGGGACCGGGGAGCTGTTTTTT. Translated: CASSTSGTGTGELFF.